A selection of T cell receptor beta chains follows, all from one sample in a study of cytomegalovirus exposure and HLA in healthy donors. Method: immunoSEQ multiplex PCR; TCRdb's copy keeps in-frame clones and lacks some. The repertoire has some 200,000 clones, 70% of them found once; the top ten carry about 3%. The source material was PBMCs. The receptors shown here come from a man in his forties in good health and CMV-seropositive. Each CDR3 is given with its conserved first and last residue. The D gene is left open where the match is weak. Expanded clones are given a class, and other clones once, few, many or no size at all.

size	J	D	V	DNA	CDR3
-	TRBJ2-3	TRBD1	TRBV4-1	TGCGCCAGCAGAAAGGGCTTAGACAGGGACACAGATACGCAGTATTTT	CASRKGLDRDTDTQYF
-	TRBJ1-4	TRBD1	TRBV5-6	TGTGCCAGCAGCCCCGGACAGGCAACTAATGAAAAACTGTTTTTT	CASSPGQATNEKLFF
-	TRBJ1-2	-	TRBV7-9	TGTGCCAGCAGCTTTGGGGAGTATGGCTACACCTTC	CASSFGEYGYTF
-	TRBJ2-2	-	TRBV5-1	TGCGCCAGCAGCTTGGAACTGAACACCGGGGAGCTGTTTTTT	CASSLELNTGELFF
-	TRBJ1-2	-	TRBV6-1	TGTGCCAGCAGTGAAGCGCGGGGGGGGGAGGGCTATGGCTACACCTTC	CASSEARGGEGYGYTF
-	TRBJ2-3	TRBD1	TRBV15	TGTGCCACCAGCACTCGACAGGGACAAGATACGCAGTATTTT	CATSTRQGQDTQYF
-	TRBJ1-3	-	TRBV5-5	TGTGCCAGCAGCCTTACCGGGAGATCCAACTCTGGAAACACCATATATTTT	CASSLTGRSNSGNTIYF
-	TRBJ1-1	-	TRBV9	TGTGCCAGCAGCGAGGGGGGGGGAACTGAAGCTTTCTTT	CASSEGGGTEAFF
few	TRBJ2-7	-	TRBV5-1	TGCGCCAGCAGCTTGGGCCGGGACACCTACTCCTACGAGCAGTACTTC	CASSLGRDTYSYEQYF
-	TRBJ2-7	-	TRBV10-1	TGCGCCAGCAGTGAGCCCCAGGGGTCCTACGAGCAGTACTTC	CASSEPQGSYEQYF